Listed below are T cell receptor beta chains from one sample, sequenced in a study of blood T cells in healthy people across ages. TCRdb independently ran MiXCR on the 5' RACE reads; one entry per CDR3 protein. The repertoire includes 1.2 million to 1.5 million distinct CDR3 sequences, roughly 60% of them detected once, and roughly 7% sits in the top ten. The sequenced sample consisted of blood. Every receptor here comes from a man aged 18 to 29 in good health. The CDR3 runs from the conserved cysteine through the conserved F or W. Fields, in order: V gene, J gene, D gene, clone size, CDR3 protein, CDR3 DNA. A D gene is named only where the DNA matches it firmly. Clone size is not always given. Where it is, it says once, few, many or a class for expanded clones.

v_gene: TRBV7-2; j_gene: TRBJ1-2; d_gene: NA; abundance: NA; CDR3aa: CASSSGQWDGYTF; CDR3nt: TGTGCCAGCAGCTCGGGCCAATGGGATGGCTACACCTTC
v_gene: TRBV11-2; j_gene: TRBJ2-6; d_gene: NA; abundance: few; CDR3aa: CASSLGGHSGANVLTF; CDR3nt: TGTGCCAGCAGCTTAGGGGGGCACTCTGGGGCCAACGTCCTGACTTTC
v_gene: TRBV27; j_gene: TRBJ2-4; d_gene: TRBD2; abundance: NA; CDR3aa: CASSSLGSAGLGNEQYF; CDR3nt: TGTGCCAGCAGTTCACTGGGCTCAGCGGGATTGGGCAATGAGCAGTACTTC
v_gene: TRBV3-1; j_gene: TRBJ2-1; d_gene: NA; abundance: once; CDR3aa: CASSQDPPSAEQFF; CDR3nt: TGTGCCAGCAGCCAAGATCCCCCTAGCGCTGAGCAGTTCTTC
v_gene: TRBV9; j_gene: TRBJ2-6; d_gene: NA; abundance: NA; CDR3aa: CASSGPESGANVLTF; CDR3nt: TGTGCCAGCAGCGGCCCCGAGTCTGGGGCCAACGTCCTGACTTTC
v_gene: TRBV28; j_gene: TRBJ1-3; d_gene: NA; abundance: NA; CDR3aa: CASSVDSSGNTIYF; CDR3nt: TGTGCCAGCAGTGTAGACAGCTCTGGAAACACCATATATTTT
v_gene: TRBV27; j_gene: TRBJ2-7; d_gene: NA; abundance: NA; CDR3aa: CASSLWGTGSYEQYF; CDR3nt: TGTGCCAGCAGTTTATGGGGGACGGGTTCCTACGAGCAGTACTTC
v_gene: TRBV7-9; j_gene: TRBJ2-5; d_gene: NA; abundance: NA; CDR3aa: CASTSTRETQYF; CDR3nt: TGTGCCAGCACCTCCACTAGGGAGACCCAGTACTTC
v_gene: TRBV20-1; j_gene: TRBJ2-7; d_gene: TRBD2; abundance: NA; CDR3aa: CSVRSGAPANEPYF; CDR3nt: TGCAGTGTTCGAAGCGGGGCACCAGCCAATGAGCCGTACTTC
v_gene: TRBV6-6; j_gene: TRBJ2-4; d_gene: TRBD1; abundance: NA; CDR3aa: CASLGGTGVDIQYF; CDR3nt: TGTGCCAGCCTTGGCGGGACAGGGGTAGACATTCAGTACTTC
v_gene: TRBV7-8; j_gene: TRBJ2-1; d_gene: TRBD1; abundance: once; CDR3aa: CASSVYRGKQFF; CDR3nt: TGTGCCAGCAGCGTTTACAGGGGCAAGCAGTTCTTC
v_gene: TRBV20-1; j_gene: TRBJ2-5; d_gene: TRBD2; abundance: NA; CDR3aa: CSVRAGGWQETQYF; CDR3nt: TGCAGTGTCCGGGCGGGAGGATGGCAAGAGACCCAGTACTTC
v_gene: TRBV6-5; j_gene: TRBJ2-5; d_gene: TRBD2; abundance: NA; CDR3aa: CASSSPGGAEETQYF; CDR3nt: TGTGCCAGCAGTTCGCCCGGGGGGGCAGAAGAGACCCAGTACTTC
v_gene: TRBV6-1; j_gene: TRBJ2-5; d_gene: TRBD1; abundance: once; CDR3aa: CASSVTLYPGTGQETQYF; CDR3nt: TGTGCCAGCAGTGTAACCCTCTATCCGGGGACAGGTCAAGAGACCCAGTACTTC
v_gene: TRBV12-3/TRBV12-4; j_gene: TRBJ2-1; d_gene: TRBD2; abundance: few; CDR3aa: CASSLLAGKNEQFF; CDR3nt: TGTGCCAGCAGTTTGCTAGCGGGAAAGAATGAGCAGTTCTTC
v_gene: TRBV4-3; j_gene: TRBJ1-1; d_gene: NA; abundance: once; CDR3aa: CASSLRMAVGSADTEAFF; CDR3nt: TGCGCCAGCAGCCTCCGGATGGCAGTTGGGTCGGCGGACACTGAAGCTTTCTTT
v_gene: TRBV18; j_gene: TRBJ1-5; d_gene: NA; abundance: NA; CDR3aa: CASSLRAEPQHF; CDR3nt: TGTGCCAGCTCACTCAGGGCTGAGCCCCAGCATTTT
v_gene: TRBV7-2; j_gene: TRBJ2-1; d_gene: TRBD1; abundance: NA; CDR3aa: CASSLRTGIEQFF; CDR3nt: TGTGCCAGCAGCTTACGGACAGGGATTGAGCAGTTCTTC
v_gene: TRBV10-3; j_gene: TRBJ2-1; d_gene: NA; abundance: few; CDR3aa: CAIRGWGDHNEQFF; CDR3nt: TGTGCCATCAGGGGGTGGGGCGATCACAATGAGCAGTTCTTC
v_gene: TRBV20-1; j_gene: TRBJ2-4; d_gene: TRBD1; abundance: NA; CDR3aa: CSAEPGQGESQYF; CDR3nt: TGCAGTGCGGAGCCCGGACAGGGGGAAAGTCAGTACTTC
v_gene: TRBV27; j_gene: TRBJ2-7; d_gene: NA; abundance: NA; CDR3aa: CASSTGGGSYEQYF; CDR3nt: TGTGCCAGCAGTACCGGAGGGGGTTCCTACGAGCAGTACTTC
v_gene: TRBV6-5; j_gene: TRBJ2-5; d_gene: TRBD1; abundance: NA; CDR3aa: CASQPGQGRKTQYF; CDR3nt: TGTGCTAGCCAACCGGGACAGGGGAGGAAGACCCAGTACTTC
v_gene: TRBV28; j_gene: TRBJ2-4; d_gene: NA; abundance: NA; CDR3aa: CAASGIAKNIQYF; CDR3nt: TGTGCCGCATCAGGGATAGCCAAAAACATTCAGTACTTC
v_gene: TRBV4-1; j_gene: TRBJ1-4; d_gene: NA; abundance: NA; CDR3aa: CASSQDRSATSEKLFF; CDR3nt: TGCGCCAGCAGCCAAGATCGATCAGCAACTAGTGAAAAACTGTTTTTT
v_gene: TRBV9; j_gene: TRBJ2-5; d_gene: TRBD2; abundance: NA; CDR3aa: CASSVGPGSSGAQETQYF; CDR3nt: TGTGCCAGCAGCGTAGGTCCCGGTTCTAGCGGGGCACAAGAGACCCAGTACTTC
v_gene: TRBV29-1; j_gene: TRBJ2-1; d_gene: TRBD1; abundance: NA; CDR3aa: CSVEGGDREEVNEQFF; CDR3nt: TGCAGCGTCGAGGGGGGGGACAGGGAAGAAGTCAATGAGCAGTTCTTC
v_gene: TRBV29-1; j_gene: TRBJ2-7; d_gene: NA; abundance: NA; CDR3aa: CSVVGGDSYEQYF; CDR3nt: TGCAGCGTTGTCGGGGGTGATAGCTACGAGCAGTACTTC
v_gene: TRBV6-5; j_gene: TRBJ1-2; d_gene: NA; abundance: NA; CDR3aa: CASSYTHGSHYGYTF; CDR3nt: TGTGCCAGCAGTTACACCCACGGCAGCCACTATGGCTACACCTTC